This TCR beta chain was retrieved from a study of blood T cell repertoires in COVID-19. Background on the study: Nucleic acid was either cDNA or gDNA, and it came from T cells, B-cell-depleted T cells, or PBMCs.

V was pared by 6 bases and J by 4 bases, with 4 bases of the junction left unmatched. Germline V CDR1 and CDR2: SNHLY, FYNNEI. The CDR3 contains 13 residues. Generated by immunoSEQ multiplex PCR, the TCRdb table keeps only in-frame clones and is missing some. Of under 75,000 clones detected, roughly 70% appear once; the ten largest clones hold roughly 18%. Sequencing was done on a sample of peripheral blood. The chain is built from TRBV2 and TRBJ1-1, with TRBD1 matching over 8 bases. The clonotype comes from a woman in her forties or fifties with active or convalescent COVID-19. DNA of the CDR3: TGTGCCAGCAGCGTGACAGGGGCCACTGAAGCTTTCTTT. Translated: CASSVTGATEAFF. The full variable domain, its missing parts supplied by reference TRBV2 and TRBJ1-1, is EPEVTQTPSHQVTQMGQEVILRCVPISNHLYFYWYRQILGQKVEFLVSFYNNEISEKSEIFDDQFSVERPDGSNFTLKIRSTKLEDSAMYFCASSVTGATEAFFGQGTRLTVV.